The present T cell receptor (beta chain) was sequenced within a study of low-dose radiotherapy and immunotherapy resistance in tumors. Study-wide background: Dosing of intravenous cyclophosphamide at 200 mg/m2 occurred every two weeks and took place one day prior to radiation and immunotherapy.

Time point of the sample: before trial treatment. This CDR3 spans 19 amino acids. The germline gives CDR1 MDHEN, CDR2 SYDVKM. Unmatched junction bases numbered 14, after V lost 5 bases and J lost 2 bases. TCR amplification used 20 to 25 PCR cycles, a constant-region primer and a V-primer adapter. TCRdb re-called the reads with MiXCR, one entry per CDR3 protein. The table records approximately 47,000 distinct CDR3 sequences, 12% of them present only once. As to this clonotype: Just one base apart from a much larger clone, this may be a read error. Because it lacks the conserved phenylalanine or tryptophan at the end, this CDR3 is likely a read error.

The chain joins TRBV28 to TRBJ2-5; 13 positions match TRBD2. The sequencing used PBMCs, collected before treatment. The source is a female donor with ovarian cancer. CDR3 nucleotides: TGTGCCAGCAGTCGCACCCCCGCTCCGGGACTAGCGGGGCAAGAGACCCAGTACTAC. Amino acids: CASSRTPAPGLAGQETQYY.